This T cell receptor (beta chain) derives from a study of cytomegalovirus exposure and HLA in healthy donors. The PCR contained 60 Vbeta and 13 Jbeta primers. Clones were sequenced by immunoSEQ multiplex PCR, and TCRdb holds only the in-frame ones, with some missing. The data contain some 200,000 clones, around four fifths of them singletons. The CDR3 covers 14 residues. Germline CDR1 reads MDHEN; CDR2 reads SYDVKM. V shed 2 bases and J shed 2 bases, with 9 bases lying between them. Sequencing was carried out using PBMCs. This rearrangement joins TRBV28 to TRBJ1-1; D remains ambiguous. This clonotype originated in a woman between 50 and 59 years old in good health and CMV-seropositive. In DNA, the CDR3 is TGTGCCAGCAGTTTAACGAGCCTCAACACTGAAGCTTTCTTT. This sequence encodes CASSLTSLNTEAFF.